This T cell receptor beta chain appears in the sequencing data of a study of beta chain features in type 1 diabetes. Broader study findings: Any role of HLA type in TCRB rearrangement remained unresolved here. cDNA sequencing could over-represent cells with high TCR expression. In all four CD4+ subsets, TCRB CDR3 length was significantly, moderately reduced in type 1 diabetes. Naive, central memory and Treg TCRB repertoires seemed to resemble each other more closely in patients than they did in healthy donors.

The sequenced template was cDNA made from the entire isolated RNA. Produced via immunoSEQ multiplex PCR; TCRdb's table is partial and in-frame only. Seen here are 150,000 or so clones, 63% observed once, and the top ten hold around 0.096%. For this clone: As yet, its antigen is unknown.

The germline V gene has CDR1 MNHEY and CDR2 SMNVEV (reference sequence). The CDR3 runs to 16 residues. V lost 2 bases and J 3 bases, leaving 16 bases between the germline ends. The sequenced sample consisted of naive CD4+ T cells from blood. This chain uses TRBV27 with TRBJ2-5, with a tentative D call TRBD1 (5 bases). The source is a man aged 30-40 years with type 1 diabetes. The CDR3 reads CASSLARERREETQYF. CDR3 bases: TGTGCCAGCAGTTTAGCCAGGGAACGGCGAGAAGAGACCCAGTACTTC.